This T cell receptor beta chain derives from a study of blood T cell repertoires in COVID-19. Study summary: Sources were T cells, B-cell-depleted T cells, or PBMCs; the material itself was cDNA or gDNA.

TCRdb's table, derived via immunoSEQ multiplex PCR, lists solely in-frame clones and lacks some. The data contain about 58,000 clones, around nine tenths of them seen just once; the ten biggest clones take up approximately 7%. This CDR3 has 14 residues. Germline-derived CDR1 and CDR2 are SGHRS and YFSETQ. Trimming shortened V by 2 bases and J by 4 bases, and 12 bases separated the two germline ends. Sequenced input: peripheral blood. The chain combines TRBV5-1 with TRBJ1-2, with D uncertain. The TCR sequence derives from a human donor with active COVID-19. The donor label of this sample is uncertain. The CDR3 DNA reads TGCGCCAGCAGCTTAGAAGGCGGCGGCTATGGCTACACCTTC. Its translation: CASSLEGGGYGYTF. The variable domain in full, completed from reference TRBV5-1 and TRBJ1-2, reads KAGVTQTPRYLIKTRGQQVTLSCSPISGHRSVSWYQQTPGQGLQFLFEYFSETQRNKGNFPGRFSGRQFSNSRSEMNVSTLELGDSALYLCASSLEGGGYGYTFGSGTRLTVV.